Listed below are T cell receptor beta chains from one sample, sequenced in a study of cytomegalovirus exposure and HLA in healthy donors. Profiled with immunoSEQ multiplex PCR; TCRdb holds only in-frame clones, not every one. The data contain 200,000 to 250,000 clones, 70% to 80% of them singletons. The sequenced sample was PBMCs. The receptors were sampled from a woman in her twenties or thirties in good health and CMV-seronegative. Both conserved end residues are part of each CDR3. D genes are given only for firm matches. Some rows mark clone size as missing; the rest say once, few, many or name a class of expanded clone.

cdr3_nt: TGTGCCAGCACCCCGGACAGGATGATGAACACTGAAGCTTTCTTT
cdr3_aa: CASTPDRMMNTEAFF
d_call: TRBD1
clone_size: NA
j_call: TRBJ1-1
v_call: TRBV6-5

cdr3_nt: TGTGCTAGTGACAGACAGGGGGCAGTAGGCTACACCTTC
cdr3_aa: CASDRQGAVGYTF
d_call: TRBD1
clone_size: NA
j_call: TRBJ1-2
v_call: TRBV12-5

cdr3_nt: TGTGCCAGCTCACTCTACCATGGCTACACCTTC
cdr3_aa: CASSLYHGYTF
d_call: NA
clone_size: NA
j_call: TRBJ1-2
v_call: TRBV18

cdr3_nt: TGCAGCGTTGCCCTCCGCGGCAAGCCCTACGAGCAGTACTTC
cdr3_aa: CSVALRGKPYEQYF
d_call: NA
clone_size: once
j_call: TRBJ2-7
v_call: TRBV29-1

cdr3_nt: TGCGCCAGCAGCCCGGTGACAGGGGGACTGAACACTCAAGCTTTCTTT
cdr3_aa: CASSPVTGGLNTQAFF
d_call: TRBD1
clone_size: few
j_call: TRBJ1-1
v_call: TRBV5-1

cdr3_nt: TGTGCCTGGAAGGGGTACTCCTACGAGCAGTACTTC
cdr3_aa: CAWKGYSYEQYF
d_call: NA
clone_size: NA
j_call: TRBJ2-7
v_call: TRBV30

cdr3_nt: TGTGCCAGCAGCTTCGACAGGGCACTCTATGGCTACACCTTC
cdr3_aa: CASSFDRALYGYTF
d_call: TRBD1
clone_size: NA
j_call: TRBJ1-2
v_call: TRBV9

cdr3_nt: TGTGCCAGCAGCGGGCCCGGACGACGCGGGGAAAAACTGTTTTTT
cdr3_aa: CASSGPGRRGEKLFF
d_call: NA
clone_size: NA
j_call: TRBJ1-4
v_call: TRBV28

cdr3_nt: TGTGCCAGCAGCTTAGCCAGATATCAGCCCCAGCATTTT
cdr3_aa: CASSLARYQPQHF
d_call: NA
clone_size: NA
j_call: TRBJ1-5
v_call: TRBV7-9

cdr3_nt: TGTGCCAGCAGCCCTGGGACAGGGAGCTCCTACGAGCAGTACTTC
cdr3_aa: CASSPGTGSSYEQYF
d_call: TRBD1
clone_size: NA
j_call: TRBJ2-7
v_call: TRBV6-5

cdr3_nt: TGTGCCAGCAGCTTGGGCCCACGACCGAACACTGAAGCTTTCTTT
cdr3_aa: CASSLGPRPNTEAFF
d_call: NA
clone_size: NA
j_call: TRBJ1-1
v_call: TRBV7-2

cdr3_nt: TGTGCCAGCAGCCCCCTAGCGGGAGGGATCCCAGATACGCAGTATTTT
cdr3_aa: CASSPLAGGIPDTQYF
d_call: TRBD2
clone_size: few
j_call: TRBJ2-3
v_call: TRBV7-6

cdr3_nt: TGTGCCAGCAGTTGGGACAGAGCTAACACTGAAGCTTTCTTT
cdr3_aa: CASSWDRANTEAFF
d_call: TRBD1
clone_size: few
j_call: TRBJ1-1
v_call: TRBV5-6

cdr3_nt: TGTGCCAGCAGCTTTTTCCAGGCCCTTAACTATGGCTACACCTTC
cdr3_aa: CASSFFQALNYGYTF
d_call: NA
clone_size: NA
j_call: TRBJ1-2
v_call: TRBV7-9

cdr3_nt: TGCGCCAGCAGTGCAGAACTAGCTATTGGGGAGCTGTTTTTT
cdr3_aa: CASSAELAIGELFF
d_call: NA
clone_size: NA
j_call: TRBJ2-2
v_call: TRBV10-1

cdr3_nt: TGCGCCAGCAGCTCGGGGGACAGGGCGGCGACCCAGTACTTC
cdr3_aa: CASSSGDRAATQYF
d_call: TRBD1
clone_size: NA
j_call: TRBJ2-5
v_call: TRBV5-1

cdr3_nt: TGTGCCAGCTCACCACCGGACGCAGGGACCTACGAGCAGTACTTC
cdr3_aa: CASSPPDAGTYEQYF
d_call: NA
clone_size: NA
j_call: TRBJ2-7
v_call: TRBV18

cdr3_nt: TGTGCCAGCTCACCACGAGCCAGGGGGCTGGATGGCACTGAAGCTTTCTTT
cdr3_aa: CASSPRARGLDGTEAFF
d_call: TRBD1
clone_size: NA
j_call: TRBJ1-1
v_call: TRBV18

cdr3_nt: TGTGCTAGTGGTACTGGGACTATTCACACCGGGGAGCTGTTTTTT
cdr3_aa: CASGTGTIHTGELFF
d_call: TRBD2
clone_size: few
j_call: TRBJ2-2
v_call: TRBV12-5

cdr3_nt: TGTGCCAGCAGCACCGAGGGTAGCGGGACTTCCACAGATACGCAGTATTTT
cdr3_aa: CASSTEGSGTSTDTQYF
d_call: TRBD2
clone_size: NA
j_call: TRBJ2-3
v_call: TRBV5-5

cdr3_nt: TGTGCCAGCAGCTGGACAGTAAGCACTGAAGCTTTCTTT
cdr3_aa: CASSWTVSTEAFF
d_call: NA
clone_size: NA
j_call: TRBJ1-1
v_call: TRBV7-2

cdr3_nt: TGTGCAAGTACAGGGGGCTCTGGGGAGCTGTTTTTT
cdr3_aa: CASTGGSGELFF
d_call: TRBD1
clone_size: NA
j_call: TRBJ2-2
v_call: TRBV9

cdr3_nt: TGCGCCAGCAGGGAAAGAGGGGGAGCGGGGGCCATCACAGATACGCAGTATTTT
cdr3_aa: CASRERGGAGAITDTQYF
d_call: TRBD2
clone_size: NA
j_call: TRBJ2-3
v_call: TRBV5-1

cdr3_nt: TGCAGCTTTTCAGAACAGGTAGGGACTGAAGCTTTCTTT
cdr3_aa: CSFSEQVGTEAFF
d_call: NA
clone_size: NA
j_call: TRBJ1-1
v_call: TRBV29-1

cdr3_nt: TGTGCCAGCAGTGAATGGGGGGGGGCGAGTTCTGGGGCCAACGTCCTGACTTTC
cdr3_aa: CASSEWGGASSGANVLTF
d_call: NA
clone_size: NA
j_call: TRBJ2-6
v_call: TRBV6-1

cdr3_nt: TGTGCCAGCAGTCCCGGGACAGGGGGCTACGAGCAGTACTTC
cdr3_aa: CASSPGTGGYEQYF
d_call: TRBD1
clone_size: NA
j_call: TRBJ2-7
v_call: TRBV27

cdr3_nt: TGTGCCAGCAGCCAGGCGGGGGGCGGCACTGAAGCTTTCTTT
cdr3_aa: CASSQAGGGTEAFF
d_call: NA
clone_size: NA
j_call: TRBJ1-1
v_call: TRBV4-2

cdr3_nt: TGTGCCAGCAGTTCGGACAGGGCAGGGTTTAATGATCAGCCCCAGCATTTT
cdr3_aa: CASSSDRAGFNDQPQHF
d_call: TRBD1
clone_size: NA
j_call: TRBJ1-5
v_call: TRBV7-2

cdr3_nt: TGTGCCAGCAGCTCGACAGGGGAACCCACCTACGAGCAGTACTTC
cdr3_aa: CASSSTGEPTYEQYF
d_call: TRBD1
clone_size: NA
j_call: TRBJ2-7
v_call: TRBV5-5

cdr3_nt: TGTGCCAGCAGCCCCCCTTCGAACACCGGGGAGCTGTTTTTT
cdr3_aa: CASSPPSNTGELFF
d_call: NA
clone_size: NA
j_call: TRBJ2-2
v_call: TRBV5-5

cdr3_nt: TGTGCCAGCAAAGCCCAACCCTCGGTAGATACGCAGTATTTT
cdr3_aa: CASKAQPSVDTQYF
d_call: NA
clone_size: NA
j_call: TRBJ2-3
v_call: TRBV7-9

cdr3_nt: TGTGCCAGCAGTGAAGCTGGTAGCGTGAACACCGGGGAGCTGTTTTTT
cdr3_aa: CASSEAGSVNTGELFF
d_call: NA
clone_size: NA
j_call: TRBJ2-2
v_call: TRBV2

cdr3_nt: TGTGCCAGCAGCTTGAAGGACAGGGAGGACTACGAGCAGTACTTC
cdr3_aa: CASSLKDREDYEQYF
d_call: TRBD1
clone_size: once
j_call: TRBJ2-7
v_call: TRBV5-4

cdr3_nt: TGTGCCAGCAGCAAGGACAGGGTAGGGGACAATGAGCAGTTCTTC
cdr3_aa: CASSKDRVGDNEQFF
d_call: TRBD1
clone_size: once
j_call: TRBJ2-1
v_call: TRBV6-5

cdr3_nt: TGTGCCAGCAGCGGACTTCCCACGAGACCCATCGGGGAGCTGTTTTTT
cdr3_aa: CASSGLPTRPIGELFF
d_call: NA
clone_size: NA
j_call: TRBJ2-2
v_call: TRBV11-3

cdr3_nt: TGTGCCAGCAGTGTCAACGAGGGACAGCCCCAGCATTTT
cdr3_aa: CASSVNEGQPQHF
d_call: NA
clone_size: NA
j_call: TRBJ1-5
v_call: TRBV6-6

cdr3_nt: TGTGCTAGCAGCCCTAGCGGGAGAGGGGACGGGGAGCTGTTTTTT
cdr3_aa: CASSPSGRGDGELFF
d_call: TRBD2
clone_size: NA
j_call: TRBJ2-2
v_call: TRBV7-7

cdr3_nt: TGTGCCAGCAGCCTCCACCAGGGTTTCGGCTACACCTTC
cdr3_aa: CASSLHQGFGYTF
d_call: NA
clone_size: NA
j_call: TRBJ1-2
v_call: TRBV6-5